This T cell receptor beta chain is drawn from a study of T-cell memory formation after mild COVID-19. For the study at large: TCR clustering was largely donor specific.

TCRdb re-analysed the 5' RACE reads in MiXCR, keeping a single row per CDR3 protein. The sample contains roughly 280,000 distinct CDR3 sequences, roughly 8% of which appear only once. The CDR3 runs to 13 residues. CDR1 and CDR2 from the germline V gene are SGHTA and FQGNSA. V was shortened by 8 bases and J by 6 bases, with 16 bases between the two germline ends. Notes on the study in general: In pre-infection memory, a portion of responding clones appeared, which suggested that cross-reactive memory joined. Contracting clones from day 15 to 85 showed balanced CD4/CD8; later expanders favored CD4+. Contracting CD4+ clones sat mainly in CM and EM; CD8+ in EMRA.

Note on this clonotype: Antigen specificity is unknown.

The sequence came from a man aged 18 to 35 who had mild COVID-19 (a few samples of this study predate the infection). Cell type and time point are not known. The chain employs TRBV7-2 and TRBJ1-2, with no clear D. What was sequenced was PBMCs or a T cell subset sorted from them (not recorded which). Here the CDR3 reads CASRREVSDGYTF. CDR3 DNA: TGTGCCAGCCGGAGGGAGGTCTCGGATGGCTACACCTTC.